This T cell receptor beta chain was recovered during a study of T cells after yellow fever vaccination. This clonotype was observed a handful of times. Trimming shortened V by 1 base and J by 2 bases, and 21 bases separated the two germline ends. The V gene's germline CDR1 is SGHRS and CDR2 YFSETQ. There are 18 residues in the CDR3. TCRdb re-called the 5' RACE reads through MiXCR, storing one row per CDR3 protein. The sample contains under 600,000 distinct CDR3 sequences, around a fifth of which appear only once. The V call is TRBV5-1, the J call TRBJ1-2; no firm D call. The sequence was collected from a young man who received the YFV17D yellow fever vaccine. The starting material was PBMCs, obtained 20 to 25 days after the first yellow fever vaccination. CDR3 loop: CASSLKEAENNFNYGYTF. The DNA of the CDR3 is TGCGCCAGCAGCTTGAAGGAGGCAGAAAATAATTTCAACTATGGCTACACCTTC.